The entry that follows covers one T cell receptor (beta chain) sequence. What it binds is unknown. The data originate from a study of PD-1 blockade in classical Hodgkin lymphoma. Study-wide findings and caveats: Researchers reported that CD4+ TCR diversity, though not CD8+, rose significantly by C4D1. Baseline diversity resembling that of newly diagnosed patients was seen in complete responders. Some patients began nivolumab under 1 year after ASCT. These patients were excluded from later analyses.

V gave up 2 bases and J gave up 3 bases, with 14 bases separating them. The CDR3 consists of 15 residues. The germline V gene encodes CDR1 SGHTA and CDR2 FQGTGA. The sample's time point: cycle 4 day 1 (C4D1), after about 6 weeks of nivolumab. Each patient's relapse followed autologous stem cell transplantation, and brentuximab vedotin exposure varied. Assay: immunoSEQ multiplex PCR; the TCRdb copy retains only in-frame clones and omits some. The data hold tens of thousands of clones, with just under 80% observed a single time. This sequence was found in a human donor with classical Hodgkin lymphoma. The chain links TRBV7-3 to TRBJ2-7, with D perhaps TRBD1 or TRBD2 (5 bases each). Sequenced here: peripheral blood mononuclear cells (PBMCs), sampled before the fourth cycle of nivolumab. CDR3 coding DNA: TGTGCCAGCAGCTTAGGGGCAGGGAGTCTCTACGAGCAGTACTTC. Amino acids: CASSLGAGSLYEQYF.